The sequence of this TCR beta chain was determined in a study of blood T cell repertoires in COVID-19. In the study's own analysis: Nucleated cell counts were estimated from reference gene primer amplification. The repertoire was sequenced with immunoSEQ multiplex PCR; TCRdb's copy has only in-frame clones and lacks some. That table gives V, J and clone size, and the DNA gave D and trimming. Of fewer than 40,000 clones in the sample, almost 85% were seen once. Trimming at V came to 4 bases and at J to 5 bases, leaving 7 bases not matched to a gene. The CDR3 contains 14 residues. Germline V lookup: CDR1 SEHNR, CDR2 FQNEAQ (reference sequence).

V and J are TRBV7-9 and TRBJ2-5; TRBD2 agrees at 7 bases. Sequencing used peripheral blood. This TCR was recovered from a human donor in a cohort sampled during active COVID-19. In nucleotides, the CDR3 is TGTGCCAGCAGCTCATACCGGGAGGATGAGACCCAGTACTTC. It translates to CASSSYREDETQYF.